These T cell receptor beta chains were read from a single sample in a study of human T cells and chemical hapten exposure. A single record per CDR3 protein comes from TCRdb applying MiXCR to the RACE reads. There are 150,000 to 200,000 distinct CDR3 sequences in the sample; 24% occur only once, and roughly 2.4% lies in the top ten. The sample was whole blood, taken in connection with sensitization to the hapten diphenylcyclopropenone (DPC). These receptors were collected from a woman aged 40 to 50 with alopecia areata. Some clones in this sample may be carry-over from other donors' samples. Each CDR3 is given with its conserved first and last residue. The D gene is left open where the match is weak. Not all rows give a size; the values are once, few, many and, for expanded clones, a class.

cdr3_nt: TGCAGTGCTCCCCCCTTGGGGGCTGGGAACATTCAGTACTTC
cdr3_aa: CSAPPLGAGNIQYF
j_call: TRBJ2-4
clone_size: -
v_call: TRBV20-1
d_call: -

cdr3_nt: TGTGCCAGCAGTCGTGGGACAGGGTCTAATTCACCCCTCCACTTT
cdr3_aa: CASSRGTGSNSPLHF
j_call: TRBJ1-6
clone_size: -
v_call: TRBV5-6
d_call: TRBD1

cdr3_nt: TGTGCCAGCAGCACCACCGGGACTTTGAACACCGGGGAGCTGTTTTTT
cdr3_aa: CASSTTGTLNTGELFF
j_call: TRBJ2-2
clone_size: many
v_call: TRBV9
d_call: -

cdr3_nt: TGTGCCAGCACCTCAGGCGGGAGCTCATGGAGCACAGATACGCAGTATTTT
cdr3_aa: CASTSGGSSWSTDTQYF
j_call: TRBJ2-3
clone_size: -
v_call: TRBV6-2/TRBV6-3
d_call: TRBD2

cdr3_nt: TGTGCCAGCAGGACTAGCCCCTCGGGACAGGGGAGGAATGAGCAGTTCTTC
cdr3_aa: CASRTSPSGQGRNEQFF
j_call: TRBJ2-1
clone_size: -
v_call: TRBV7-9
d_call: TRBD1

cdr3_nt: TGTGCCACCAGTGATTTGGTGTCGGAGGGAGGCAGGACAGATACGCAGTATTTT
cdr3_aa: CATSDLVSEGGRTDTQYF
j_call: TRBJ2-3
clone_size: -
v_call: TRBV24-1
d_call: -

cdr3_nt: TGTGCCAGCAGTTTAGGGAGGGCAGGGGGAAAGGGCTACACCTTC
cdr3_aa: CASSLGRAGGKGYTF
j_call: TRBJ1-2
clone_size: few
v_call: TRBV28
d_call: TRBD1

cdr3_nt: TGTGCCAGCAGCTTTGGGGAACAAGAGACCCAGTACTTC
cdr3_aa: CASSFGEQETQYF
j_call: TRBJ2-5
clone_size: -
v_call: TRBV11-3
d_call: -

cdr3_nt: TGTGCCAGCAGTTTAATGTTAGCTCAGCCCCAGCATTTT
cdr3_aa: CASSLMLAQPQHF
j_call: TRBJ1-5
clone_size: few
v_call: TRBV27
d_call: -

cdr3_nt: TGTGCCAGCAGCCCCGGGACAGAGACCTACGAGCAGTACTTC
cdr3_aa: CASSPGTETYEQYF
j_call: TRBJ2-7
clone_size: -
v_call: TRBV7-2
d_call: TRBD1

cdr3_nt: TGCAGTGGTGACAGTAACTATGGCTACACCTTC
cdr3_aa: CSGDSNYGYTF
j_call: TRBJ1-2
clone_size: -
v_call: TRBV20-1
d_call: -

cdr3_nt: TGCAGTGCTAGAGCCCAGACAGGGGGAAACACCATATATTTT
cdr3_aa: CSARAQTGGNTIYF
j_call: TRBJ1-3
clone_size: many
v_call: TRBV20-1
d_call: TRBD1

cdr3_nt: TGTGCCATCACCCAGGGGTCCTCCTACGAGCAGTACTTC
cdr3_aa: CAITQGSSYEQYF
j_call: TRBJ2-7
clone_size: many
v_call: TRBV10-3
d_call: -

cdr3_nt: TGTGCCAGCAGCGTATCTACAGGACGCGGAGGGCAGCCCCAGCATTTT
cdr3_aa: CASSVSTGRGGQPQHF
j_call: TRBJ1-5
clone_size: few
v_call: TRBV7-2
d_call: -

cdr3_nt: TGTGCCAGCAGTTACCGACGGTCGAACACTGAAGCTTTCTTT
cdr3_aa: CASSYRRSNTEAFF
j_call: TRBJ1-1
clone_size: once
v_call: TRBV6-2/TRBV6-3
d_call: -

cdr3_nt: TGTGCCAGCAGTGGTTGGGGAAAGACTGAAGCTTTCTTT
cdr3_aa: CASSGWGKTEAFF
j_call: TRBJ1-1
clone_size: few
v_call: TRBV25-1
d_call: -

cdr3_nt: TGCAGTGCTCAAATTCCGGGGGTCCAAGGCTACACCTTC
cdr3_aa: CSAQIPGVQGYTF
j_call: TRBJ1-2
clone_size: many
v_call: TRBV20-1
d_call: -

cdr3_nt: TGCAGCGCCCGGACAGGGATTGACACTGAAGCTTTCTTT
cdr3_aa: CSARTGIDTEAFF
j_call: TRBJ1-1
clone_size: many
v_call: TRBV29-1
d_call: TRBD1

cdr3_nt: TGTGCCAGCAGTCGGGACTGGGGGAGTCAGCCCCAGCATTTT
cdr3_aa: CASSRDWGSQPQHF
j_call: TRBJ1-5
clone_size: few
v_call: TRBV28
d_call: -

cdr3_nt: TGTGCCAGCAGTTATTCTGAAGCTTTCTTT
cdr3_aa: CASSYSEAFF
j_call: TRBJ1-1
clone_size: -
v_call: TRBV12-3/TRBV12-4
d_call: -

cdr3_nt: TGCAGCGTTGCGGGTCCCCCCTACGAGCAGTACTTC
cdr3_aa: CSVAGPPYEQYF
j_call: TRBJ2-7
clone_size: -
v_call: TRBV29-1
d_call: -

cdr3_nt: TGTGCCAGCGGGCCGGGGGGCAATGAGCAGTTCTTC
cdr3_aa: CASGPGGNEQFF
j_call: TRBJ2-1
clone_size: -
v_call: TRBV7-2
d_call: TRBD2

cdr3_nt: TGCAGTGTTAGGGGACAGAACTATGGCTACACCTTC
cdr3_aa: CSVRGQNYGYTF
j_call: TRBJ1-2
clone_size: once
v_call: TRBV20-1
d_call: TRBD1

cdr3_nt: TGTGCCAGCAGCCCGTCCGGGGGGGACAATCAGCCCCAGCATTTT
cdr3_aa: CASSPSGGDNQPQHF
j_call: TRBJ1-5
clone_size: -
v_call: TRBV5-6
d_call: -